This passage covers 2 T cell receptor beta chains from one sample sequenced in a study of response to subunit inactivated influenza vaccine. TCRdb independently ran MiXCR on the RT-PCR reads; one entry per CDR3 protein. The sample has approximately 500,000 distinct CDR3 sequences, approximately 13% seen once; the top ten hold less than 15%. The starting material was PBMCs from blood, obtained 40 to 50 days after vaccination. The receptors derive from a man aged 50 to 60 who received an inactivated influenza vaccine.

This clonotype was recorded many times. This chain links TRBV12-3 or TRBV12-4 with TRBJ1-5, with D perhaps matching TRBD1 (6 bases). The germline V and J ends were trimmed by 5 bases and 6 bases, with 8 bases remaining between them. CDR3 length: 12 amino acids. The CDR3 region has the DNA TGTGCCAGCAGTGCGACAGGTCAGCCCCAGCATTTT. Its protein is CASSATGQPQHF.

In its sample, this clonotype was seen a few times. CDR3 bases: TGCAGTGCTAATCGGGACAGGGGGAGTATAGTATACACTGAAGCTTTCTTT. Encoded protein: CSANRDRGSIVYTEAFF. The rearrangement uses TRBV20-1 and TRBJ1-1; 11 nucleotides align to TRBD1. There are 17 residues in the CDR3. Trimming cost V 4 bases and J 3 bases; bases outside gene matches: 13. CDR1 is DFQATT and CDR2 is SNEGSKA in the germline V gene (reference sequence).